Presented here are 20 T cell receptor beta chains from one specimen sequenced in a study of cytomegalovirus exposure and HLA in healthy donors. A multiplex PCR was run with 60 Vbeta primers and 13 Jbeta primers. The data were produced by immunoSEQ multiplex PCR, yet TCRdb's version contains in-frame clones alone and is incomplete. Of a few hundred thousand clones in the sample, around 79% are singletons; the top ten hold roughly 2%. The sequenced sample was PBMCs. The source is a man aged 18 to 29 in good health and CMV-seronegative.

The chain has TRBV28 and TRBJ2-7; a possible D gene is TRBD2 (6 bases). CDR3 length equals 16 residues. The V end was cut by 5 bases, the J end by 2 bases, with 19 bases between. Per germline, CDR1 MDHEN and CDR2 SYDVKM. CDR3 sequence: CASSPRLWRDTYEQYF. In DNA form, the CDR3 reads TGTGCCAGCAGTCCCCGACTGTGGCGGGATACCTACGAGCAGTACTTC. Full variable domain (missing parts from reference TRBV28 and TRBJ2-7): DVKVTQSSRYLVKRTGEKVFLECVQDMDHENMFWYRQDPGLGLRLIYFSYDVKMKEKGDIPEGYSVSREKKERFSLILESASTNQTSMYLCASSPRLWRDTYEQYFGPGTRLTVT.

V usage is TRBV7-3 and J usage is TRBJ2-3, with 9 bases matching TRBD2. The V gene end was trimmed by 0 bases and the J gene end by 2 bases; junction bases not matched to a gene: 12. Germline loops: CDR1 SGHTA, CDR2 FQGTGA. The CDR3 spans 19 residues. Written as DNA, the CDR3 is TGTGCCAGCAGCTTAACGGGGGGTGGAGCGGGGGGCAACACAGATACGCAGTATTTT. Translating it yields CASSLTGGGAGGNTDTQYF.

The chain combines TRBV7-8 with TRBJ2-1; 11 nucleotides agree with TRBD2. The CDR3 is 17 amino acids. V was pared by 5 bases and J by 4 bases, with 10 bases of the junction left unmatched. The germline V gene has CDR1 SGHVS and CDR2 FQNEAQ. CDR3 amino acids: CASSVLAGESRYNEQFF. The CDR3 DNA sequence: TGTGCCAGCAGCGTACTAGCGGGAGAATCCCGTTACAATGAGCAGTTCTTC.

J is TRBJ1-5 and V is TRBV10-1, with TRBD1 matching over 11 bases. Germline values: CDR1 WNHNN, CDR2 SYGVQD (reference sequence). V shed 5 bases and J 6 bases; nucleotides not matched to a gene: 6. The CDR3 is 15 residues long. The CDR3 DNA sequence: TGCGCCAGCAGTCCCAACGGGACAGGGGGTCAGCCCCAGCATTTT. It codes for CASSPNGTGGQPQHF.

The chain uses TRBV27 and TRBJ1-1, with 7 positions matching TRBD1. This CDR3 comprises 15 residues. Germline lookup yields CDR1 MNHEY and CDR2 SMNVEV (reference sequence). The junction had 3 bases not matched to a gene; V was cut back by 0 bases and J by 2 bases. The CDR3 DNA follows: TGTGCCAGCAGTTTATCCGGGACAGATAACACTGAAGCTTTCTTT. Its protein product is CASSLSGTDNTEAFF.

The chain carries TRBV25-1 and TRBJ2-5; D unresolved. Trimming shortened V by 1 base and J by 5 bases, and 17 bases separated the two germline ends. The CDR3 totals 16 residues. Germline V CDR1 and CDR2: MGHDK, SYGVNS. CDR3 DNA: TGTGCCAGCAGTGAATTGGGTAACACCTTCGGGGAGACCCAGTACTTC. It specifies CASSELGNTFGETQYF.

This chain joins TRBV28 and TRBJ1-5, with 7 bases fitting TRBD1. The V gene's germline CDR1 is MDHEN and CDR2 SYDVKM. Germline trimming cut 8 bases from V and 7 bases from J; bases unmatched to any gene: 11. The CDR3 sequence is 14 residues long. The DNA of the CDR3 is TGTGCCAGCTGCCCGGGACAGATAAGCCAGCCCCAGCATTTT. Translated: CASCPGQISQPQHF.

Written as DNA, the CDR3 is TGTGCCAGTACCAGTATGGTCAGGGAGCTGTTTTTT. Translating gives CASTSMVRELFF. The chain has TRBV19 and TRBJ2-2; D remains ambiguous. The V end lost 7 bases, the J end lost 9 bases, and 12 bases lay between the germline ends. The CDR3 is 12 amino acids. The germline CDR1 and CDR2 sequences are LNHDA and SQIVND (reference sequence).

The V gene is TRBV5-4, the J gene TRBJ2-2; 7 positions match TRBD1. Germline assignment: CDR1 SGHNT and CDR2 YYREEE (reference sequence). V was clipped by 4 bases and J by 1 base; unmatched bases: 10. The CDR3 loop spans 17 amino acids. CDR3 DNA sequence: TGTGCCAGCAGCCCGGGCCCCCGGACAGGGAACACCGGGGAGCTGTTTTTT. This gives the protein CASSPGPRTGNTGELFF.

The rearrangement joins TRBV9 to TRBJ2-2; 7 nucleotides align to TRBD1. V lost 3 bases to trimming and J lost 4 bases; unmatched junction nucleotides: 6. Germline V gene data show CDR1 as SGDLS and CDR2 as YYNGEE. This CDR3 spans 15 amino acids. CDR3 sequence reads: CASSGQGHGTGELFF. CDR3 bases: TGTGCCAGCAGCGGACAGGGTCACGGCACCGGGGAGCTGTTTTTT.

CDR3 in DNA: TGTGCCAGCAGCCGCGACAGGGGGCCTAGTGGCTACACCTTC. Protein product: CASSRDRGPSGYTF. The V gene is TRBV6-5, the J gene TRBJ1-2; 10 bases fit TRBD1. Germline loops: CDR1 MNHEY, CDR2 SVGAGI. Trimming removed 6 bases from V and 7 bases from J; junction bases left unmatched: 8. There are 14 residues in the CDR3.

The chain recombines TRBV11-3 with TRBJ1-2; 8 bases are a match to TRBD1. The CDR3 covers 13 residues. J lost 6 bases, V lost 5 bases, and 5 bases had no gene match. The germline CDR1 and CDR2 sequences are SGHNT and YENEEA. The CDR3 DNA reads TGTGCCAGCAGCCAGGGACAGGTTCATGGCTACACCTTC. Amino acids: CASSQGQVHGYTF.

The table lists this clone with a count of one. The chain has TRBV11-2 and TRBJ1-1; unclear D gene. V was clipped by 1 base and J by 5 bases, with 11 bases between them. The germline CDR1 and CDR2 sequences are SGHAT and FQNNGV. This CDR3 is built from 14 residues. CDR3 nucleotides: TGTGCCAGCAGCTTAGTTTTGAGTCTTACTGAAGCTTTCTTT. It codes for CASSLVLSLTEAFF.

This clone was picked up one time. The chain is built from TRBV27 and TRBJ1-1; D possibly corresponds to TRBD1 (5 bases). Germline CDR1 reads MNHEY; CDR2 reads SMNVEV (reference sequence). Trimming left V 6 bases short and J 8 bases short, with 16 bases between. The CDR3 is 13 amino acids. CDR3 in DNA: TGTGCCAGCAGAGGCTTAGGGGAAGGGGAAGCTTTCTTT. Translation gives CASRGLGEGEAFF.

This clone came up a few times. This chain joins TRBV4-3 and TRBJ2-1; 8 bases align to TRBD2. After removal of 0 bases from V and 4 bases from J, the junction contained 8 bases not matched to a gene. CDR3 length equals 17 residues. CDR1 is LGHNA, CDR2 YSLEER, per germline. The CDR3 nucleotides read TGCGCCAGCAGCCAAGACCAAGGACGGGAGGGGTACAATGAGCAGTTCTTC. This codes for CASSQDQGREGYNEQFF.

The chain has TRBV28 and TRBJ2-7, with a tentative D call TRBD2 (5 bases). Germline V lookup: CDR1 MDHEN, CDR2 SYDVKM. V lost 2 bases, J lost 4 bases, and 6 bases lay in between. This CDR3 comprises 12 residues. DNA of the CDR3: TGTGCCAGCAGTTTAGGGGAGTACGAGCAGTACTTC. Protein: CASSLGEYEQYF.

This clone was observed once. The chain combines TRBV4-3 with TRBJ2-2, with 8 bases fitting TRBD2. The J segment lost 5 bases and the V segment lost 0 bases, leaving 11 bases of the junction unmatched. Germline lookup yields CDR1 LGHNA and CDR2 YSLEER. The CDR3 is 18 amino acids. CDR3 nucleotides: TGCGCCAGCAGCCAAGATCTATCGGGAGGGCCGTGGACCGGGGAGCTGTTTTTT. Residues: CASSQDLSGGPWTGELFF.

This clone was observed once. The V and J genes are TRBV28 and TRBJ2-5; TRBD2 matches 13 bases. Germline assignment: CDR1 MDHEN and CDR2 SYDVKM. V dropped 3 bases and J dropped 4; count of bases not matched to a gene: 5. This CDR3 is 16 amino acids long. This CDR3 reads CASSFSTSGGLETQYF. The CDR3 region has the DNA TGTGCCAGCAGTTTTTCGACTAGCGGGGGGTTAGAGACCCAGTACTTC.

The chain joins TRBV6-5 to TRBJ1-4, with D maybe TRBD1 (6 bases). The CDR3 has 15 residues. Germline CDR1 reads MNHEY; CDR2 reads SVGAGI. V dropped 6 bases and J dropped 0 bases, with 11 bases sitting between them. This CDR3 is CASSRRTATNEKLFF. DNA of the CDR3: TGTGCCAGCAGCCGGAGGACAGCAACTAATGAAAAACTGTTTTTT.

The chain recombines TRBV6-1 with TRBJ1-3; D is uncertain. Germline V gene sequence: CDR1 MNHNS, CDR2 SASEGT. There are 13 residues in the CDR3. The V and J ends lost 6 bases and 0 bases respectively, with 6 bases between them. CDR3 in DNA: TGTGCCAGCAGGGTCTACTCTGGAAACACCATATATTTT. Encoded protein: CASRVYSGNTIYF.